This T cell receptor beta chain was documented in a study of cytomegalovirus exposure and HLA in healthy donors. As for this clone: Its antigen is still unknown.

Study-wide results and caveats: Under in vitro conditions, three CMV-associated chains were confirmed as specific for CMV antigens. Later analysis identified a missense DCLRE1C variant that was linked to TCR beta V- and J-gene trimming. Fewer than 20,000 TCR beta sequences were associated with HLA alleles at 0.05 false discovery rate in a later analysis. Within an earlier analysis, most TCR beta V segments proved productive either about 90% or about 30% of the time.

Primers included in the PCR were 60 Vbeta and 13 Jbeta primers. Clones were sequenced by immunoSEQ multiplex PCR, and TCRdb holds only the in-frame ones, with some missing. Among about 160,000 clones listed, 76% were seen once. CDR1 is MDHEN, CDR2 SYDVKM, per germline. The CDR3 runs 21 residues. With V trimmed by 7 bases and J by 1 base, 17 bases remained unmatched. The sequencing input was PBMCs. This receptor was taken from a man in his sixties in good health and CMV-seronegative. The genes are TRBV28 and TRBJ2-2; TRBD2 aligns across 14 bases. CDR3: CASIQSGPGLAGVGNTGELFF. Here the CDR3 DNA reads TGTGCCAGCATCCAGTCCGGGCCGGGACTAGCGGGAGTCGGGAACACCGGGGAGCTGTTTTTT.